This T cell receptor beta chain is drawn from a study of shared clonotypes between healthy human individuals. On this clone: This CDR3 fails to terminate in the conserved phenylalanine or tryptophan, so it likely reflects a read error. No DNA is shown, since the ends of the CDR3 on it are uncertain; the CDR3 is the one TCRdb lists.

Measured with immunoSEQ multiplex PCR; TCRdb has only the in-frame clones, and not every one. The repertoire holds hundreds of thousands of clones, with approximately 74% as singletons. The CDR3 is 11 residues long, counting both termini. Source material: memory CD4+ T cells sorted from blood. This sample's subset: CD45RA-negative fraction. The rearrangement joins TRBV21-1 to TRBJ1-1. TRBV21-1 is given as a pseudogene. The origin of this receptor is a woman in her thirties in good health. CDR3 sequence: CASSKGGGALP.